This T cell receptor beta chain was retrieved from a study of blood T cell repertoires in COVID-19 (dated by TCRdb to between 2020 and 2021). The study in broad terms: Collaborator samples came from the United States, Italy and Spain and covered acute and convalescent phases of COVID-19. The material from the prospective study consisted of cDNA or gDNA derived from T cells, B-cell-depleted T cells, or PBMCs. Deeply sampled blood TCRbeta repertoires from subjects exposed to, actively infected with, or recovered from COVID-19 were included in the dataset. The repertoires were released in a freely available public database intended as a resource for research on the immune response to SARS-CoV-2. The samples were drawn from two sources: the first 160 participants of the ongoing ImmuneRACE study, and 1,000 to 1,500 subjects contributed by 6 global collaborators. Sample metadata almost always included a de-identified subject ID, COVID-19 status, age in years and sex. HLA class I and class II types, where available, came from metadata supplied by the sample provider rather than from assay-based typing. What the authors observed across the whole study: How much clinical and demographic metadata was included differed by source and by participant, and the metadata was provided uncurated.

Relative to germline, V is 4 bases shorter and J is 4 bases shorter, with 12 bases between their ends. As encoded in the germline V gene (reference sequence), CDR1 is SGHKS while CDR2 is YYEKEE. The CDR3 runs 14 residues from the cysteine to the phenylalanine. The retained sequence is limited to the CDR3, 42 bases, with the frame set at the first base. The collaborating institutions used their own protocols to collect whole blood in K2EDTA tubes. For TCRbeta analysis, collaborators shipped samples as frozen whole blood, isolated PBMCs, or DNA extracted from either of those sample types. TCRbeta CDR3 regions were amplified from genomic DNA by means of the immunoSEQ Assay, a bias-controlled multiplex PCR. The original pipeline was this. Nucleated cell counts per sample were estimated from amplification of reference gene primers within the assay. Sequence reads were collapsed and filtered to measure the absolute abundance of every unique TCRbeta CDR3 rearrangement. For each sample, productive Simpson clonality was calculated as the square root of Simpson's diversity index across productive rearrangements. The clones in this table, taken by TCRdb from immuneACCESS, are in-frame only. Not every clone is retained; where verified, under half of the shortfall comes from an unresolved V gene, and the cause of the rest is unknown. V, J and clone size are taken as reported in that table, and D and trimming were inferred from the DNA itself. The sample includes fewer than 300,000 clones, with roughly 85% observed a single time. Approximately 5.1% of the sample rests with the top ten.

A remark on this clone: The antigen it binds to is not known. No quality values exist for individual bases; no much larger clone is one base distant.

The clonotype originates from a man in his fifties with active or convalescent COVID-19. The sequencing input was peripheral blood. The chain is assembled from TRBV5-5 and TRBJ2-4; a tentative D call is TRBD2 (6 bases match). The DNA reads as follows: TGTGCCAGCAGCCCGGGGCGGGGAAAAAACATTCAGTACTTC. Translated, it reads CASSPGRGKNIQYF.